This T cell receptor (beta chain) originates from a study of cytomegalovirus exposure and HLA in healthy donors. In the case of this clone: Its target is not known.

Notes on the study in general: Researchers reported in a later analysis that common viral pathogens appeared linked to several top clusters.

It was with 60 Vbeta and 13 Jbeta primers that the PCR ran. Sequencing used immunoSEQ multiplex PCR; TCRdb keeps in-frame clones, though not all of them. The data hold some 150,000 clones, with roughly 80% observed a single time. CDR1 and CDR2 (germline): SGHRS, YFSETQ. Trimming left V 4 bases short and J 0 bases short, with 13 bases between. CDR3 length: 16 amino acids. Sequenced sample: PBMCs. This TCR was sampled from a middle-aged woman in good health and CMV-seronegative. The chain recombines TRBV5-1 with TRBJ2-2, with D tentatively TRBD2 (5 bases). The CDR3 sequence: CASSPRTGTNTGELFF. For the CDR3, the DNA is TGCGCCAGCAGCCCGAGGACGGGAACGAACACCGGGGAGCTGTTTTTT.